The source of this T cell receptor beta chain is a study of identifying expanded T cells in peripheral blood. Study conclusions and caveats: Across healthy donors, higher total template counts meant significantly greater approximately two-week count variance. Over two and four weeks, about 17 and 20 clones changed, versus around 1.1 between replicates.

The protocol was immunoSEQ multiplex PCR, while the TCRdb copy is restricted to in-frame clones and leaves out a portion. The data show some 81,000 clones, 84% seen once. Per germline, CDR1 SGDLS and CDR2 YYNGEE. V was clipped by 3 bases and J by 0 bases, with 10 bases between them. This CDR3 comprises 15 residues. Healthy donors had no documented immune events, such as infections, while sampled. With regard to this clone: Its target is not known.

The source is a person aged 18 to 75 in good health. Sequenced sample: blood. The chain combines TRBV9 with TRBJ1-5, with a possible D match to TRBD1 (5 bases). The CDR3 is CASSAGGYSNQPQHF. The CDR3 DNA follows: TGTGCCAGCAGCGCTGGGGGGTATAGCAATCAGCCCCAGCATTTT.